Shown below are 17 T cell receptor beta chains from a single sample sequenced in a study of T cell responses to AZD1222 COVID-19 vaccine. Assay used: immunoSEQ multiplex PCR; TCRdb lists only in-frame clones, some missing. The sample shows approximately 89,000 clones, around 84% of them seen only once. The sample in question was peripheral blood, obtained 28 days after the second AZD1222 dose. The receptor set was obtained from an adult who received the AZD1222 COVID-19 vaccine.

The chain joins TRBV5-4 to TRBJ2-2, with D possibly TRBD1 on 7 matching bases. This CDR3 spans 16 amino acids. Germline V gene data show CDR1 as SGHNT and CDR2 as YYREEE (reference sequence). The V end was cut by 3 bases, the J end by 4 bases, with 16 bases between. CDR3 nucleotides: TGTGCCAGCAGCTGGGGCGCGGGACAGACCACCGGGGAGCTGTTTTTT. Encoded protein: CASSWGAGQTTGELFF.

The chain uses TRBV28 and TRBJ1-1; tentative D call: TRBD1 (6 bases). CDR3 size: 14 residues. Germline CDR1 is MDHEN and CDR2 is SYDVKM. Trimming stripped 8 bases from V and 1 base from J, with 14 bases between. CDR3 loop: CASPPGTTNTEAFF. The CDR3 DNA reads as TGTGCCAGCCCCCCAGGGACAACGAACACTGAAGCTTTCTTT. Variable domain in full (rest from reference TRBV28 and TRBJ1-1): DVKVTQSSRYLVKRTGEKVFLECVQDMDHENMFWYRQDPGLGLRLIYFSYDVKMKEKGDIPEGYSVSREKKERFSLILESASTNQTSMYLCASPPGTTNTEAFFGQGTRLTVV.

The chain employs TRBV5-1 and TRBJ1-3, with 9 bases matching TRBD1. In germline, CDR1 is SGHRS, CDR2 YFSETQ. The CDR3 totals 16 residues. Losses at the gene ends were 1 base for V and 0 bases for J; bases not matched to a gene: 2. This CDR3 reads CASSLLGQGSGNTIYF. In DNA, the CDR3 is TGCGCCAGCAGCTTGTTGGGACAGGGCTCTGGAAACACCATATATTTT.

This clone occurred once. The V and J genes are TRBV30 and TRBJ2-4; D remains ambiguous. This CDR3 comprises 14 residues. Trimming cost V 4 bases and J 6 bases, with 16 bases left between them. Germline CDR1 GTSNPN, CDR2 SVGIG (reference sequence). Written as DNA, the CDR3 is TGTGCCTGGAATACGGGTATGATAGGAAACATTCAGTACTTC. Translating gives CAWNTGMIGNIQYF. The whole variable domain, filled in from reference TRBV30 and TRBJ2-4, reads SQTIHQWPATLVQPVGSPLSLECTVEGTSNPNLYWYRQAAGRGLQLLFYSVGIGQISSEVPQNLSASRPQDRQFILSSKKLLLSDSGFYLCAWNTGMIGNIQYFGAGTRLSVL.

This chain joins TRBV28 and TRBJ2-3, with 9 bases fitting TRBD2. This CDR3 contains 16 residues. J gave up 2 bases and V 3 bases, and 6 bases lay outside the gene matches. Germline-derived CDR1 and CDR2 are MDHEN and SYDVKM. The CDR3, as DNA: TGTGCCAGCAGTTTGGCGGCTAGCGGGATCACAGATACGCAGTATTTT. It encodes CASSLAASGITDTQYF.

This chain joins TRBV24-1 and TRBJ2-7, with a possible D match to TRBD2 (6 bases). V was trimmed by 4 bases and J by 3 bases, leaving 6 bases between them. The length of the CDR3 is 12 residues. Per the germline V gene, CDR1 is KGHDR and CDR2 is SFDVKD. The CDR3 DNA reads TGTGCCACCAGTGAGGGGGGCTACGAGCAGTACTTC. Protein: CATSEGGYEQYF.

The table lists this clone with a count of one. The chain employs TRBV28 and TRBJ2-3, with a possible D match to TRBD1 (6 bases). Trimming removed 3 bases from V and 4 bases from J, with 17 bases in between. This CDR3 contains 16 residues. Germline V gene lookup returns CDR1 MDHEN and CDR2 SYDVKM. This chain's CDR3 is CASSFWPETGPDTQYF. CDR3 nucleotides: TGTGCCAGCAGTTTTTGGCCCGAAACAGGGCCAGATACGCAGTATTTT. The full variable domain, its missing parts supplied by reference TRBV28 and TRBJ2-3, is DVKVTQSSRYLVKRTGEKVFLECVQDMDHENMFWYRQDPGLGLRLIYFSYDVKMKEKGDIPEGYSVSREKKERFSLILESASTNQTSMYLCASSFWPETGPDTQYFGPGTRLTVL.

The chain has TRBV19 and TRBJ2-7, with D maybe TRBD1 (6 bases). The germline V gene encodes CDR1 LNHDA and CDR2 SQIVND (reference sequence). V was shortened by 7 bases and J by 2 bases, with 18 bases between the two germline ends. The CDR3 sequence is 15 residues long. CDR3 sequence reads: CASTREGGVAYEQYF. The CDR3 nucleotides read TGTGCCAGTACCAGAGAAGGGGGTGTAGCCTACGAGCAGTACTTC.

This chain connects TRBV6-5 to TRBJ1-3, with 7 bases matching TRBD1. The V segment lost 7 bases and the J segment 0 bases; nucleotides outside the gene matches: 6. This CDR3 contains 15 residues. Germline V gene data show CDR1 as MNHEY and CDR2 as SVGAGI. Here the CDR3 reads CASTMGQSSGNTIYF. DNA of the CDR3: TGTGCCAGCACCATGGGACAGTCCTCTGGAAACACCATATATTTT.

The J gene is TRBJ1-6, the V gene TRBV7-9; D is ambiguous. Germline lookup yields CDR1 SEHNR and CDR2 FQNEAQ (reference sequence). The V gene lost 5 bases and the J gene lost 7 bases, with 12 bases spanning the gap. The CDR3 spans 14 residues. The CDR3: CASSLMGENSPLHF. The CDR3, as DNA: TGTGCCAGCAGCCTAATGGGAGAAAATTCACCCCTCCACTTT. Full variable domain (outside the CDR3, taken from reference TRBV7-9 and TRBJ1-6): DTGVSQNPRHKITKRGQNVTFRCDPISEHNRLYWYRQTLGQGPEFLTYFQNEAQLEKSRLLSDRFSAERPKGSFSTLEIQRTEQGDSAMYLCASSLMGENSPLHFGNGTRLTVT.

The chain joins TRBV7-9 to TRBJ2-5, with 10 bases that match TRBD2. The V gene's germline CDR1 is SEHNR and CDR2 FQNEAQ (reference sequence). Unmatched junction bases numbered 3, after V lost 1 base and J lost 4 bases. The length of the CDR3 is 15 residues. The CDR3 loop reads CASSLVLAGLETQYF. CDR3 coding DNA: TGTGCCAGCAGCTTAGTACTAGCGGGGCTAGAGACCCAGTACTTC.

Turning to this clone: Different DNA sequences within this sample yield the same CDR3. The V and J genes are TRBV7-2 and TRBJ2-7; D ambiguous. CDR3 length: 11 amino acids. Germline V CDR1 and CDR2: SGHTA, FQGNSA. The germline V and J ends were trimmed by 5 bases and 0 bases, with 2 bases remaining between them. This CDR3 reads CASSRSYEQYF. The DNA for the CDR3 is TGTGCCAGCAGCCGCTCCTACGAGCAGTACTTC.

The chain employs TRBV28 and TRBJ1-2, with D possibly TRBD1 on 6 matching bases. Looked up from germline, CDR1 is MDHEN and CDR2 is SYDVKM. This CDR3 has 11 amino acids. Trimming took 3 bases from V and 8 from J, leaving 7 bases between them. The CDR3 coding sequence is TGTGCCAGCAGTTTGGGGGGCGGCTACACCTTC. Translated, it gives CASSLGGGYTF.

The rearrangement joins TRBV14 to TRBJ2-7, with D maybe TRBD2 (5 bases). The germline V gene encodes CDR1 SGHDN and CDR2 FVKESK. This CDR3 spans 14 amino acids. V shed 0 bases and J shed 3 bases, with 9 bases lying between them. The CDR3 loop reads CASSQDLEGYEQYF. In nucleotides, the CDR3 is TGTGCCAGCAGCCAAGACCTAGAGGGCTACGAGCAGTACTTC.

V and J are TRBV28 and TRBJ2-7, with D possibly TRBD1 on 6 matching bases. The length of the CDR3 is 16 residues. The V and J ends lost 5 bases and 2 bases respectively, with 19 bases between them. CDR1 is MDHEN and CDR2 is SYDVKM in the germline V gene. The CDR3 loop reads CASSPSATGFTYEQYF. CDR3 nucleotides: TGTGCCAGCAGTCCATCCGCGACAGGATTTACCTACGAGCAGTACTTC. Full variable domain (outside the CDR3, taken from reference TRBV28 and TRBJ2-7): DVKVTQSSRYLVKRTGEKVFLECVQDMDHENMFWYRQDPGLGLRLIYFSYDVKMKEKGDIPEGYSVSREKKERFSLILESASTNQTSMYLCASSPSATGFTYEQYFGPGTRLTVT.

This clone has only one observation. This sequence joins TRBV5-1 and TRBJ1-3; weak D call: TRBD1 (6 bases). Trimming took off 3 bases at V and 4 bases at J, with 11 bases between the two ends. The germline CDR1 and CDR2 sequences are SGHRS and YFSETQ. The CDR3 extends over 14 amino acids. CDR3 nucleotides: TGCGCCAGCAGCTCCACAGGGACAGGAAACACCATATATTTT. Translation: CASSSTGTGNTIYF.

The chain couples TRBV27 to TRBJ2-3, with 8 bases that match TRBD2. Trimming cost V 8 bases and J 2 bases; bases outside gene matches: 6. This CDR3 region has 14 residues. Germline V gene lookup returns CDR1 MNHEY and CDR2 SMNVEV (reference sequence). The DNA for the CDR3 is TGTGCCAGCGGCGCGACTAGCGACACAGATACGCAGTATTTT. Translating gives CASGATSDTDTQYF.